This T cell receptor beta chain was sequenced for a study of T cells in Graves' hyperthyroidism and ophthalmopathy. TCR beta CDR3 regions were amplified from RNA. HTBI primers were used for first-round RT-PCR of the TCR CDR3. TCRdb re-analysed the multiplex PCR reads in MiXCR, keeping a single row per CDR3 protein. The table includes fewer than 550,000 distinct CDR3 sequences, about a sixth detected once. This CDR3 comprises 17 residues. Germline values: CDR1 SGHAT, CDR2 FQNNGV. V trimming: 1 base; J trimming: 0 bases; junction bases outside the gene matches: 7. Newly diagnosed hyperthyroidism, duration under 2 months, in patients aged 18 to 65. Study-wide results and limits: The majority of expanded thyroid clonotypes above 0.001 also appeared in blood. Model-based prediction identified ophthalmopathy a median approximately 6.2 months prior to its onset.

Concerning this clonotype: Its antigen is unidentified.

The sequencing input was blood. The gene calls are TRBV11-2 and TRBJ1-2; TRBD1 matches at 8 bases. This TCR came from a woman aged 18-29 years with Graves' hyperthyroidism. CDR3 bases: TGTGCCAGCAGCTTAGTACAGGGGGAGTTAGCTAACTATGGCTACACCTTC. It codes for CASSLVQGELANYGYTF.